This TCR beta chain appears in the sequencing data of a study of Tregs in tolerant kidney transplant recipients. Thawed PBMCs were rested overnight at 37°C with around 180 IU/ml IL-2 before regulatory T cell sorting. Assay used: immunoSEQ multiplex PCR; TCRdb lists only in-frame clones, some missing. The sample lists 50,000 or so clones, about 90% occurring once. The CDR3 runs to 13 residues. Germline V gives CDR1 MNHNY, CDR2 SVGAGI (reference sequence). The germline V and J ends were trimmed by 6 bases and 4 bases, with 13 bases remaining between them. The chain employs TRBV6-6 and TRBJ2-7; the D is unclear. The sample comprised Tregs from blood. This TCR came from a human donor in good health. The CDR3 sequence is CASRYRNSYEQYF. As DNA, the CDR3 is TGTGCCAGCAGATACAGAAACAGTTACGAGCAGTACTTC.